This record covers a single T cell receptor beta chain. Adults between about 18 and 89 years of age took part from more than 20 US areas. The data stem from a study of blood T cell repertoires in COVID-19. Repertoires were generated with immunoSEQ multiplex PCR, while TCRdb's copy carries only in-frame clones and drops some. The sample holds about 360,000 clones; approximately 88% are singletons and the top ten take around 2%. The ends were cut back, 3 bases at V and 6 bases at J, with 9 bases in the middle. The CDR3 length is 13 residues. Per germline, CDR1 MNHEY and CDR2 SMNVEV (reference sequence).

The TCR comes from a woman aged 40 to 55 with acute COVID-19. The material sequenced was PBMCs or T cells enriched from blood (not recorded which). This chain joins TRBV27 and TRBJ1-5; TRBD1 might be the D (5 bases). CDR3 nucleotides: TGTGCCAGCAGTTTCCGGGGGGTTCAGCCCCAGCATTTT. Translated, it gives CASSFRGVQPQHF.